Following are 14 T cell receptor beta chains from one sample sequenced in a study of shared clonotypes between healthy human individuals. Method: immunoSEQ multiplex PCR; TCRdb's copy keeps in-frame clones and lacks some. The table records 2 million to 3 million clones, 85% to 95% of them present only once. Sequencing used naive CD4+ T cells sorted from blood. The subset denotes: CD45RA+ positively selected. The receptors come from a man younger than 35 in good health.

The rearrangement joins TRBV4-3 to TRBJ2-1; weak D call: TRBD2 (6 bases). V was clipped by 1 base and J by 1 base, with 11 bases between them. This CDR3 has 16 amino acids. CDR1 is LGHNA, CDR2 YSLEER, per germline. The CDR3 DNA follows: TGCGCCAGCAGCCAAGGAGGGGCGGGGTCCTACAATGAGCAGTTCTTC. Translated, it gives CASSQGGAGSYNEQFF.

V and J are TRBV28 and TRBJ2-7; 11 bases map to TRBD1. The V gene end was trimmed by 7 bases and the J gene end by 4 bases; junction bases not matched to a gene: 6. The CDR3 length is 14 residues. The germline V gene has CDR1 MDHEN and CDR2 SYDVKM. CDR3 nucleotides: TGTGCCAGCACTAAGGACAGGGGGCTATACGAGCAGTACTTC. Its translation is CASTKDRGLYEQYF.

The rearrangement uses TRBV18 and TRBJ2-7; D is uncertain. V gave up 1 base and J gave up 3 bases, with 13 bases separating them. This CDR3 contains 15 residues. CDR1 is KGHSH and CDR2 is LQKENI in the germline V gene. The CDR3 DNA follows: TGTGCCAGCTCACCACGGGGTATTCATGACTACGAGCAGTACTTC. It specifies CASSPRGIHDYEQYF.

The chain joins TRBV19 to TRBJ2-5; a weak D match, TRBD2 (7 bases). V was trimmed by 3 bases and J by 3 bases, leaving 14 bases between them. Germline V gene sequence: CDR1 LNHDA, CDR2 SQIVND (reference sequence). The CDR3 has 15 amino acids. The CDR3 coding sequence is TGTGCCAGTAGTATGCGAGGGGGGGCCGAAGAGACCCAGTACTTC. Translated: CASSMRGGAEETQYF.

This chain joins TRBV5-1 and TRBJ2-5, with D perhaps TRBD2 (6 bases). The CDR3 runs to 15 residues. V lost 6 bases and J 4 bases, leaving 19 bases between the germline ends. Germline V lookup: CDR1 SGHRS, CDR2 YFSETQ. CDR3 in amino acids: CASNLGGTGRETQYF. DNA for the CDR3: TGCGCCAGCAACCTGGGGGGTACGGGGAGAGAGACCCAGTACTTC.

This chain connects TRBV5-6 to TRBJ2-1; TRBD2 agrees at 10 bases. J gave up 4 bases and V 4 bases, and 8 bases lay outside the gene matches. CDR1 is SGHDT, CDR2 YYEEEE, per germline. The CDR3 is 16 residues long. The CDR3 is CASSQWGLAWYNEQFF. The CDR3 region has the DNA TGTGCCAGCAGCCAATGGGGACTAGCGTGGTACAATGAGCAGTTCTTC.

The V gene is TRBV2, the J gene TRBJ2-5; TRBD2 matches 9 bases. V was clipped by 8 bases and J by 4 bases; unmatched bases: 8. The CDR3 extends over 14 amino acids. Germline CDR1 reads SNHLY; CDR2 reads FYNNEI. The CDR3 DNA follows: TGTGCCAGCGGTCGCGGGGGGGCCACAGAGACCCAGTACTTC. Translated: CASGRGGATETQYF. Full variable domain (outside the CDR3, taken from reference TRBV2 and TRBJ2-5): EPEVTQTPSHQVTQMGQEVILRCVPISNHLYFYWYRQILGQKVEFLVSFYNNEISEKSEIFDDQFSVERPDGSNFTLKIRSTKLEDSAMYFCASGRGGATETQYFGPGTRLLVL.

V is TRBV6-1 and J is TRBJ2-7; no definite D call. Trimming removed 5 bases at V and 6 bases at J, with 8 bases between. CDR3 length: 11 amino acids. From germline, CDR1 is MNHNS and CDR2 SASEGT. The CDR3 DNA follows: TGTGCCAGCAGTCGATCTCTCGAGCAGTACTTC. Protein sequence: CASSRSLEQYF.

The rearrangement links TRBV28 to TRBJ2-2; 9 bases match TRBD1. The CDR3 sequence is 16 residues long. The ends lost 3 bases at V and 5 bases at J; junction bases unmatched: 7. In germline, CDR1 is MDHEN, CDR2 SYDVKM. The CDR3 spells CASSLGDRVLTGELFF. DNA for the CDR3: TGTGCCAGCAGTTTGGGGGACAGGGTGTTGACCGGGGAGCTGTTTTTT. Combining the CDR3 with reference TRBV28 and TRBJ2-2 gives the whole variable domain DVKVTQSSRYLVKRTGEKVFLECVQDMDHENMFWYRQDPGLGLRLIYFSYDVKMKEKGDIPEGYSVSREKKERFSLILESASTNQTSMYLCASSLGDRVLTGELFFGEGSRLTVL.

The J gene is TRBJ2-7, the V gene TRBV6-5, with 7 bases matching TRBD2. V was clipped by 6 bases and J by 3 bases; unmatched bases: 5. Germline assignment: CDR1 MNHEY and CDR2 SVGAGI. This CDR3 comprises 13 residues. CDR3 DNA sequence: TGTGCCAGCAGCCCATTAGCGGGCTACGAGCAGTACTTC. Its translation is CASSPLAGYEQYF.

Here the CDR3 DNA reads TGTGCCAGTAGTATTCGATTGGGGGCTTGGATCTTGGGACAGGAGTATTGGATTAACTATGGCTACACCTTC. Protein product: CASSIRLGAWILGQEYWINYGYTF. The chain links TRBV19 to TRBJ1-2; TRBD1 agrees at 8 bases. CDR1 is LNHDA, CDR2 SQIVND, per germline (reference sequence). The V gene end was trimmed by 3 bases and the J gene end by 1 base; junction bases not matched to a gene: 31. The CDR3 contains 24 residues.

This chain connects TRBV7-2 to TRBJ2-1, with 8 bases identical to TRBD2. CDR3 length: 15 amino acids. CDR1 is SGHTA and CDR2 is FQGNSA in the germline V gene. The V gene end was trimmed by 2 bases and the J gene end by 7 bases; junction bases not matched to a gene: 7. Here the CDR3 DNA reads TGTGCCAGCAGCTTATCGGGACTAGTATTGAATGAGCAGTTCTTC. As protein: CASSLSGLVLNEQFF.

V gene TRBV5-6 combines with J gene TRBJ2-3; D is unresolved. V was clipped by 5 bases and J by 4 bases, with 8 bases between them. The CDR3 has 12 residues. CDR1 SGHDT and CDR2 YYEEEE come from the germline V gene. This chain's CDR3 is CASSFTPDTQYF. The DNA of the CDR3 is TGTGCCAGCAGTTTTACTCCAGATACGCAGTATTTT.

The chain is built from TRBV25-1 and TRBJ2-7, with 7 positions matching TRBD1. J was trimmed by 4 bases and V by 2 bases; bases with no gene match: 2. In germline, CDR1 is MGHDK, CDR2 SYGVNS. The CDR3 is 13 residues long. The CDR3 coding sequence is TGTGCCAGCAGTGAACCAGGGGGTTACGAGCAGTACTTC. The encoded protein is CASSEPGGYEQYF.